The following is a T cell receptor beta chain sequence with its context. Its antigen is not known. These data are taken from a study of siplizumab effects on memory and regulatory T cells. This CDR3 contains 12 residues. The study, taken as a whole, reports: Treg origin accounted for an average of around 67% of mappable alloreactive CD4+ clones with siplizumab and roughly 26% in controls. Apparently more diverse than memory cells, naive T cells also seemed major alloresponse contributors.

In each sample, approximately 100,000 TCR templates were assayed. TCRdb's copy holds only in-frame clones and misses some; the assay was immunoSEQ multiplex PCR. The sample yields about 87,000 clones, 90% to 95% seen once. The chain combines TRBV21-1 with TRBJ1-5. TRBV21-1 is designated a pseudogene. The sequenced sample was non-Treg CD4+ T cells sorted from blood. The source of this sequence is a human donor in good health. The CDR3 loop is CASSKEGQPQHF. CDR3 DNA sequence: TGTGCCAGCAGCAAAGAAGGACAGCCCCAGCATTTT.